This T cell receptor (beta chain) derives from a study of Ad26.COV2.S vaccination and SARS-CoV-2 variants. This clone was seen a handful of times. Assay used: immunoSEQ multiplex PCR; TCRdb lists only in-frame clones, some missing. Of fewer than 800,000 clones in the sample, more than 70% were seen once. Treatment reported: 15 to 20 received Ad26.COV2.S at low or high dose, single or two shots; about 5 received placebo; per-sample allocation not given. Samples analyzed were those drawn on day 63 after the first vaccine or placebo injection. CDR1 is SGHDT, CDR2 YYEEEE, per germline. The CDR3 has 19 amino acids. The junction had 14 bases not matched to a gene; V was cut back by 3 bases and J by 0 bases.

The genes are TRBV5-6 and TRBJ2-7, with 11 bases identical to TRBD2. This TCR was sampled from a person aged 18-65 years who received the Ad26.COV2.S COVID-19 vaccine or a placebo. Sample: peripheral blood, taken in a trial of Ad26.COV2.S vaccine versus placebo. This chain's CDR3 is CASSYPTFIAGGSSYEQYF. CDR3 coding DNA: TGTGCCAGCAGCTATCCAACGTTTATAGCGGGAGGGAGCTCCTACGAGCAGTACTTC.